Detailed here is one T cell receptor (beta chain). The target of this receptor is not known. Base qualities are not recorded, but no much larger clone differs from it by a single base. The run used an Illumina HiSeq 1500. The raw public reads went through TCRdb reprocessing: fastp at Q25, MiXCR clone calling, in-frame beta chains kept. Under each unique CDR3 protein, matching rows form one entry showing the most common genes and DNA. The sample table records about 340,000 distinct CDR3 sequences; 25% to 35% of these occur just once. 15% to 20% of the sample belongs to the ten largest clones. The entry originates in a study of T cell repertoires in cytomegalovirus infection (dated 2019 in TCRdb). Study-wide context: The peptide stimulations were aimed at well-studied HLA-B-restricted epitopes as well as recently identified HLA-C-restricted CMV epitopes, whose presentation resists viral immunomodulation. Because public TCR beta signatures pointed to carriage of CMV infection together with the matching HLA type, the HLA type of each donor mattered for the analysis. Overall study results and their limits: The ex vivo response was dominated by HLA-C-restricted CMV-specific TCR beta clonotypes, and the single most frequent clonotype in two of eight donors was supplied by these HLA-C-restricted clonotypes. Carriers of CMV infection plus the relevant HLA type were discriminated by the cumulative frequency of public TCR beta family members in the study cohort and in an independent roughly 400-donor cohort.

According to the germline V gene, CDR1 reads LGHNA and CDR2 reads YNFKEQ. From the cysteine through the phenylalanine, the CDR3 covers 13 amino acids. The CDR3 DNA has 39 bases and is translated from base 1. V is shortened by 1 base, J by 10 bases, and the region joining them spans 10 bases. The treatment or condition label for this specimen denotes: in vitro stimulation with specific CMV peptide epitopes to enrich CMV-specific T cells. Specimen: cultured PBMCs, collected from culture after CMV antigen stimulation. The sequence derives from a human donor in good health (CMV status not recorded). Some clones in this sample may be carry-over from other donors' samples. The sequence joins TRBV4-2 to TRBJ1-4; too little of a D gene remains to name it. The CDR3 loop reads CASSQANEGKLFF. The bases read TGTGCCAGCAGCCAAGCAAATGAAGGAAAACTGTTTTTT.